Listed below are T cell receptor beta chains from one sample, sequenced in a study of T cell clonotyping in hematopoietic cell transplantation. The data were produced by immunoSEQ multiplex PCR, yet TCRdb's version contains in-frame clones alone and is incomplete. The sample consists of around 10,000 clones, roughly 90% of them appearing once. The source was peripheral blood mononuclear cells, collected before stem cell transplant. The receptors originated from a woman aged 40 to 50 with acute myeloid leukemia. Some clones in this sample may be carry-over from other donors' samples. The CDR3 runs from the conserved cysteine through the conserved F or W. Each record gives: V gene, J gene, D gene, clone size, CDR3 protein, CDR3 DNA. A D gene is named only where the DNA matches it firmly. Not every row has a clone size; where given, it reads once, few, many or a size class.

>TRBV4-3|TRBJ1-4|TRBD1|-
CASSQGVRDSNEKLFF
TGCGCCAGCAGCCAAGGCGTCCGGGACAGTAATGAAAAACTGTTTTTT
>TRBV5-4|TRBJ2-5|-|large
CASSSWDTGEQETQYF
TGTGCCAGCAGCTCGTGGGACACGGGGGAACAAGAGACCCAGTACTTC
>TRBV20-1|TRBJ2-3|-|-
CSARLTDTQYF
TGCAGTGCTAGACTGACAGATACGCAGTATTTT
>TRBV5-6|TRBJ2-2|-|-
CASSLQLGELFF
TGTGCCAGCAGCTTGCAGCTAGGGGAGCTGTTTTTT
>TRBV7-2|TRBJ2-7|TRBD2|-
CASSLASGLSYEQYF
TGTGCCAGCAGCTTAGCTAGCGGGCTTAGCTACGAGCAGTACTTC
>TRBV2|TRBJ2-7|-|-
CASSSYEQYF
TGTGCCAGCAGTTCCTACGAGCAGTACTTC
>TRBV19|TRBJ2-2|TRBD1|-
CASSTKGAITGELFF
TGTGCCAGTAGTACCAAGGGGGCAATTACCGGGGAGCTGTTTTTT
>TRBV25-1|TRBJ1-1|TRBD1|-
CASSWTGQTEAFF
TGTGCCAGCAGTTGGACAGGGCAGACTGAAGCTTTCTTT
>TRBV29-1|TRBJ2-5|-|-
CSVEEGAIGPQYF
TGCAGCGTTGAAGAAGGGGCGATCGGCCCCCAGTACTTC
>TRBV5-1|TRBJ1-5|-|few
CASSLVPDQPQHF
TGCGCCAGCAGCCTAGTACCCGATCAGCCCCAGCATTTT
>TRBV5-6|TRBJ2-1|-|-
CASSFAGISSEQFF
TGTGCCAGCAGCTTTGCGGGTATTTCAAGTGAGCAGTTCTTC
>TRBV2|TRBJ2-5|TRBD2|-
CASSEASGMSSEKTQYF
TGTGCCAGCAGTGAAGCTAGCGGGATGTCCTCTGAAAAGACCCAGTACTTC
>TRBV5-4|TRBJ2-5|-|-
CASSRVQETQYF
TGTGCCAGCAGCAGGGTCCAAGAGACCCAGTACTTC
>TRBV29-1|TRBJ2-7|-|-
CSAGTASYEQYF
TGCAGCGCCGGGACCGCCTCCTACGAGCAGTACTTC
>TRBV28|TRBJ1-2|TRBD1|-
CASSPPRQGRSYGYTF
TGTGCCAGCAGTCCCCCCCGACAGGGACGTTCATATGGCTACACCTTC
>TRBV5-1|TRBJ1-3|-|-
CASSRSVGNTIYF
TGCGCCAGCAGCCGATCGGTCGGAAACACCATATATTTT
>TRBV7-9|TRBJ2-1|TRBD2|-
CASSPRAGDEQFF
TGTGCCAGCAGCCCGAGGGCGGGAGATGAGCAGTTCTTC
>TRBV13|TRBJ2-3|TRBD2|once
CASSQRLAADTQYF
TGTGCCAGCAGCCAAAGACTAGCGGCAGATACGCAGTATTTT
>TRBV4-2|TRBJ2-1|TRBD2|-
CASSQNQAGGGNYNEQFF
TGTGCCAGCAGCCAAAATCAGGCGGGAGGGGGGAACTACAATGAGCAGTTCTTC
>TRBV18|TRBJ2-7|-|-
CASSSFGEQYF
TGTGCCAGCTCATCTTTCGGCGAGCAGTACTTC
>TRBV7-2|TRBJ2-2|TRBD2|-
CASSPMGGLATGELFF
TGTGCCAGCAGCCCGATGGGGGGACTAGCGACCGGGGAGCTGTTTTTT
>TRBV29-1|TRBJ1-3|-|-
CSVRGGGTSGNTIYF
TGCAGCGTCAGAGGGGGAGGAACATCAGGAAACACCATATATTTT
>TRBV28|TRBJ2-7|TRBD1|-
CASSHRDRVSYEQYF
TGTGCCAGCAGTCACAGGGACAGGGTATCCTACGAGCAGTACTTC
>TRBV2|TRBJ2-1|-|-
CASSDPGQVDTFNEQFF
TGTGCCAGCAGTGACCCGGGACAAGTCGACACCTTCAATGAGCAGTTCTTC
>TRBV14|TRBJ2-3|TRBD2|-
CASSQFRLAGAFSTDTQYF
TGTGCCAGCAGCCAATTTCGCCTAGCGGGAGCTTTTAGCACAGATACGCAGTATTTT
>TRBV30|TRBJ1-4|-|-
CAWKEIGANEKLFF
TGTGCCTGGAAGGAAATAGGGGCTAATGAAAAACTGTTTTTT
>TRBV29-1|TRBJ1-1|TRBD1|-
CSVDRGLNTEAFF
TGCAGCGTAGACAGGGGGCTCAACACTGAAGCTTTCTTT
>TRBV2|TRBJ1-2|-|once
CASSEALLSLGSGYTF
TGTGCCAGCAGTGAAGCGCTATTGTCCCTCGGAAGTGGCTACACCTTC
>TRBV7-9|TRBJ1-5|-|-
CASSLEFQPQHF
TGTGCCAGCAGCTTGGAGTTTCAGCCCCAGCATTTT
>TRBV7-9|TRBJ1-2|-|-
CASSLGWQGNLYGYTF
TGTGCCAGCAGCCTAGGCTGGCAGGGTAACCTTTATGGCTACACCTTC
>TRBV2|TRBJ2-2|TRBD1|-
CASTRQGALIGELFF
TGTGCCAGCACCCGACAGGGGGCCCTCATCGGGGAGCTGTTTTTT
>TRBV4-1|TRBJ2-7|-|-
CASSQGMRRSYEQYF
TGCGCCAGCAGCCAAGGGATGCGGCGGTCCTACGAGCAGTACTTC
>TRBV6-5|TRBJ2-1|TRBD1|-
CATATYRGNEQFF
TGTGCCACCGCTACCTACAGGGGCAATGAGCAGTTCTTC
>TRBV19|TRBJ1-2|TRBD1|-
CASTGTGYNYGYTF
TGTGCCAGTACAGGGACAGGGTATAACTATGGCTACACCTTC
>TRBV28|TRBJ1-3|-|-
CASSLGRPLNTIYF
TGTGCCAGCAGTTTAGGTCGACCCCTAAACACCATATATTTT
>TRBV27|TRBJ1-1|-|once
CASRFKWAFF
TGTGCCAGCAGATTCAAATGGGCTTTCTTT
>TRBV19|TRBJ1-5|-|-
CASIRAGRDQPQHF
TGTGCCAGTATTCGGGCAGGGCGGGACCAGCCCCAGCATTTT
>TRBV5-1|TRBJ2-7|TRBD1|-
CASSLEGQGANEQYF
TGCGCCAGCAGCTTGGAAGGACAGGGGGCGAACGAGCAGTACTTC
>TRBV7-9|TRBJ2-3|-|once
CASSRGEDTQYF
TGTGCCAGCTCTAGGGGGGAGGATACGCAGTATTTT
>TRBV7-2|TRBJ2-7|-|-
CASSLNYEQYF
TGTGCCAGCAGCTTAAACTACGAGCAGTACTTC
>TRBV5-6|TRBJ1-2|TRBD1|-
CASSSTGSAYYGYTF
TGTGCCAGCAGCTCGACAGGGTCAGCGTACTATGGCTACACCTTC
>TRBV30|TRBJ2-3|-|-
CAWSAPPDSGKSTDTQYF
TGTGCCTGGAGTGCCCCCCCGGATAGTGGAAAGAGCACAGATACGCAGTATTTT
>TRBV5-6|TRBJ1-5|-|-
CASSLKGYSNQPQHF
TGTGCCAGCAGCTTGAAGGGTTATAGCAATCAGCCCCAGCATTTT
>TRBV5-1|TRBJ1-1|-|-
CASSSGDGGHNTEAFF
TGCGCCAGCAGCTCTGGAGATGGGGGACACAACACTGAAGCTTTCTTT